This T cell receptor beta chain was profiled in a study of monozygotic twins with inflammatory bowel disease. Findings and limits, study-wide: Some repertoire variability may stem from patients' differing immunosuppressive treatments.

The unique tags termed UMIs, each holding a 6-nucleotide sample barcode, were added by means of template switching. From its re-call of the 5' RACE reads, TCRdb lists each CDR3 protein once, without DNA. The sample has a few hundred thousand distinct CDR3 sequences; the top ten hold 2.6%. Concerning this clonotype: Its antigen is still unknown.

Each donor had 2.5 ml of blood drawn. Unfractionated whole blood yielded total RNA, and T cells were not sorted. The CDR3 extends over 13 amino acids. Germline CDR1 and CDR2: SNHLY and FYNNEI. The source is a human donor with ulcerative colitis or Crohn's disease, or a healthy co-twin of an affected twin (not recorded which). The sample consisted of blood. The chain combines TRBV2 with TRBJ2-7; TCRdb's D call, TRBD2, is unchecked because there is no DNA. The CDR3 here is CAWRGSGGYEQYF.